A single sample gave rise to the 12 T cell receptor beta chains below, sequenced in a study of cytomegalovirus exposure and HLA in healthy donors. Primers included in the PCR were 60 Vbeta and 13 Jbeta primers. Clones were sequenced by immunoSEQ multiplex PCR, and TCRdb holds only the in-frame ones, with some missing. Altogether about 69,000 clones are present, more than 75% being singletons, with the ten largest covering under 3.5%. The sample comprised PBMCs. The source of these receptors is a man between 18 and 29 years old in good health and CMV-seronegative.

The rearrangement uses TRBV10-3 and TRBJ2-1; TRBD2 matches at 7 bases. Per germline, CDR1 ENHRY and CDR2 SYGVKD. J gave up 6 bases and V 6 bases, and 5 bases lay outside the gene matches. The length of the CDR3 is 13 residues. The CDR3, as DNA: TGTGCCATCAGCTCGGGACTACCCAATGAGCAGTTCTTC. It yields the protein CAISSGLPNEQFF.

In its sample, this clone was seen once. At one end, the junction sequence differs from germline, possibly due to a read error. The J gene is TRBJ1-2, the V gene TRBV5-6, with a weak D call TRBD1 (5 bases). Looked up from germline, CDR1 is SGHDT and CDR2 is YYEEEE. The CDR3 is 15 residues long. The CDR3 DNA reads as TGTGCCAGCAGCTTGGCCGGGGGATGGGACTATGGCTGCACCTTC. Protein: CASSLAGGWDYGCTF. Based on the CDR3 plus reference TRBV5-6 and TRBJ1-2, the full variable domain is DAGVTQSPTHLIKTRGQQVTLRCSPKSGHDTVSWYQQALGQGPQFIFQYYEEEERQRGNFPDRFSGHQFPNYSSELNVNALLLGDSALYLCASSLAGGWDYGCTFGSGTRLTVV.

The V call is TRBV6-6, the J call TRBJ2-2; TRBD1 is a possible D gene (5 bases). CDR3 length: 11 amino acids. The germline V and J ends were trimmed by 6 bases and 9 bases, with 8 bases remaining between them. Germline V gives CDR1 MNHNY, CDR2 SVGAGI (reference sequence). The CDR3 protein is CASSLDRELFF. The DNA for the CDR3 is TGTGCCAGCAGCCTGGACAGGGAGCTGTTTTTT.

The J gene is TRBJ1-5, the V gene TRBV7-2; D gene ambiguous. The CDR3 has 15 amino acids. The V gene lost 0 bases and the J gene lost 3 bases, with 9 bases spanning the gap. The V gene's germline CDR1 is SGHTA and CDR2 FQGNSA. CDR3 residues: CASSLAGSLNQPQHF. DNA of the CDR3: TGTGCCAGCAGCTTAGCGGGGAGTCTCAATCAGCCCCAGCATTTT.

The chain employs TRBV28 and TRBJ2-2, with TRBD1 matching 7 bases. Germline values: CDR1 MDHEN, CDR2 SYDVKM. With V trimmed by 6 bases and J by 1 base, 8 bases remained unmatched. This CDR3 is 16 amino acids long. The CDR3 coding sequence is TGTGCCAGCAGGAGAAAGCGGACAGGGAACACCGGGGAGCTGTTTTTT. Translated: CASRRKRTGNTGELFF.

This clone has a handful of counts. The rearrangement links TRBV6-4 to TRBJ2-2; D is perhaps TRBD2 (6 bases). Germline lookup yields CDR1 MRHNA and CDR2 SNTAGT. Trimming removed 4 bases at V and 7 bases at J, with 13 bases between. CDR3 length: 14 amino acids. The CDR3 DNA sequence: TGTGCCAGCAGTGCCGCGGGGCCCGGCGGGGAGCTGTTTTTT. This gives the protein CASSAAGPGGELFF.

Only a few counts were recorded for this clone. The chain is built from TRBV9 and TRBJ1-1; D not resolved. Trimming cost V 0 bases and J 1 base, with 4 bases left between them. The CDR3 is 13 amino acids. Per the germline V gene, CDR1 is SGDLS and CDR2 is YYNGEE. The CDR3 is CASSVAQNTEAFF. CDR3 DNA: TGTGCCAGCAGCGTAGCACAGAACACTGAAGCTTTCTTT.

The rearrangement joins TRBV5-6 to TRBJ2-5; 9 bases agree with TRBD2. Germline values: CDR1 SGHDT, CDR2 YYEEEE. V lost 1 base to trimming and J lost 2 bases; unmatched junction nucleotides: 6. The CDR3 length is 16 residues. The CDR3 nucleotides read TGTGCCAGCAGCTTGCGCCTAGCGGGGAGACAAGAGACCCAGTACTTC. This gives the protein CASSLRLAGRQETQYF.

The genes are TRBV7-2 and TRBJ1-6; TRBD1 matches 7 bases. The germline V gene has CDR1 SGHTA and CDR2 FQGNSA. The CDR3 has 15 residues. V lost 5 bases and J lost 9; bases outside the gene matches: 10. The CDR3 region is CASSPRTGHFSPLHF. The CDR3 DNA follows: TGTGCCAGCAGCCCCCGGACAGGACATTTTTCACCCCTCCACTTT.

The V gene is TRBV10-3, the J gene TRBJ1-4, with 11 nucleotides matching TRBD1. CDR1 is ENHRY and CDR2 is SYGVKD in the germline V gene. Trimming at V came to 10 bases and at J to 3 bases, leaving 4 bases not matched to a gene. The CDR3 sequence is 14 residues long. The CDR3 nucleotides are TGTGCCACCGGACAGGGGGCCTCTAATGAAAAACTGTTTTTT. It encodes CATGQGASNEKLFF.

As for this clone: The germline gene is not matched at one end of the junction; a read error may be the cause. The chain carries TRBV5-6 and TRBJ2-1; TRBD2 might be the D (6 bases). This CDR3 region has 12 residues. The germline V gene encodes CDR1 SGHDT and CDR2 YYEEEE. The CDR3 DNA reads TGTGCCAGCAGCTTATCGGGGGAGGTACGTGTCTTC. Translated, it gives CASSLSGEVRVF.

This chain joins TRBV7-2 and TRBJ2-2; possible D gene TRBD2, 6 bases. V shed 2 bases and J shed 8 bases, with 18 bases lying between them. CDR1 is SGHTA and CDR2 is FQGNSA in the germline V gene. This CDR3 is built from 16 residues. Written as DNA, the CDR3 is TGTGCCAGCAGCTTAAATTGGGGGAGAGGGACTGGGGAGCTGTTTTTT. Translating it yields CASSLNWGRGTGELFF.